Sequencing of this T cell receptor (beta chain) was carried out in a study of blood T cell repertoires in COVID-19. This CDR3 region has 15 residues. The germline gives CDR1 LGHNA, CDR2 YNFKEQ. Trimming left V 4 bases short and J 0 bases short, with 11 bases between. Some clones are missing from TCRdb's copy, which holds only in-frame ones; the method was immunoSEQ multiplex PCR. The table records some 78,000 clones, around 84% of them present only once. The receptor was derived from a man aged 50 to 59 with acute or convalescent COVID-19. The sample consisted of peripheral blood. The chain links TRBV4-2 to TRBJ2-3; TRBD1 is a possible D gene (6 bases). The CDR3 here is CASSRGTQSTDTQYF. The CDR3 DNA is TGTGCCAGCAGCCGAGGGACACAAAGCACAGATACGCAGTATTTT.